Listed below are T cell receptor beta chains from one sample, sequenced in a study of OX40 agonist ivuxolimab in advanced cancers. TCRdb keeps only in-frame clones here, not all; method: immunoSEQ multiplex PCR. The sample holds about 45,000 clones, around 90% seen once. The sequences come from CD4+ or CD8+ T cells sorted from blood, collected in a trial of the OX40 agonist ivuxolimab. These receptors were collected from an adult with an advanced solid tumor such as melanoma, head and neck, liver or kidney cancer. CDR3s include the opening cysteine and the closing phenylalanine or tryptophan. Fields, in order: D gene, CDR3 length, V gene, clone size, J gene, CDR3 protein, CDR3 DNA. A D gene is named only where the DNA matches it firmly. Size is stated for part of the rows, as once, few or many counts, or as a class when the clone is expanded.

TRBD1	15	TRBV9	once	TRBJ1-5	CASSTTGDEDQPQHF	TGTGCCAGCAGCACGACAGGGGATGAGGATCAGCCCCAGCATTTT
.	14	TRBV2	.	TRBJ2-2	CASSEGQGAGELFF	TGTGCCAGCAGTGAAGGCCAGGGAGCCGGGGAGCTGTTTTTT
TRBD2	15	TRBV10-1	.	TRBJ2-1	CASRIAGEVWDEQFF	TGCGCCAGCAGAATAGCGGGAGAGGTCTGGGATGAGCAGTTCTTC
TRBD2	20	TRBV27	.	TRBJ2-2	CASSNHPRLAGGPGTGELFF	TGTGCCAGCAGCAATCACCCTCGACTAGCGGGGGGCCCTGGAACCGGGGAGCTGTTTTTT
.	15	TRBV4-1	.	TRBJ1-3	CASSQERGAGNTIYF	TGCGCCAGCAGCCAAGAGAGAGGGGCTGGAAACACCATATATTTT
.	11	TRBV10-3	.	TRBJ2-7	CAISEPPEQYF	TGTGCCATCAGTGAGCCCCCCGAGCAGTACTTC
TRBD2	15	TRBV27	once	TRBJ2-7	CASGRAQIPFDEQYF	TGTGCCAGCGGGAGGGCCCAAATCCCTTTCGACGAGCAGTACTTC
.	12	TRBV2	.	TRBJ1-2	CAILRGFDGYTF	TGTGCCATCCTTCGGGGTTTTGATGGCTACACCTTC
.	14	TRBV11-2	.	TRBJ1-1	CASSSTARDAEAFF	TGTGCCAGCAGCTCAACAGCTCGAGACGCTGAAGCTTTCTTT
.	15	TRBV5-6	.	TRBJ2-7	CASSLAPGSPYEQYF	TGTGCCAGCAGCTTAGCCCCGGGGTCCCCCTACGAGCAGTACTTC
.	11	TRBV5-4	.	TRBJ1-2	CASSKPNGYTF	TGTGCCAGCAGCAAACCGAATGGCTACACCTTC
.	12	TRBV12-5	.	TRBJ1-1	CASGSYSAAAFF	TGTGCTAGTGGTTCCTACTCAGCGGCGGCTTTCTTT
.	16	TRBV6-6	.	TRBJ2-3	CASSKKGLPSTDTQYF	TGTGCCAGCAGCAAAAAAGGACTACCTAGCACAGATACGCAGTATTTT
.	16	TRBV5-1	.	TRBJ2-7	CASRPEGQEFTYEQYF	TGCGCCAGCCGACCGGAGGGGCAGGAATTTACCTACGAGCAGTACTTC
.	11	TRBV6-6	.	TRBJ2-7	CASLGGYEQYF	TGTGCCAGCCTTGGGGGATACGAGCAGTACTTC
.	14	TRBV6-6	.	TRBJ1-2	CASSYSRAGYGYTF	TGTGCCAGCAGTTACTCCAGGGCGGGCTATGGCTACACCTTC
.	16	TRBV18	once	TRBJ2-2	CASSPVWRGNTGELFF	TGTGCCAGCTCACCGGTTTGGCGGGGGAACACCGGGGAGCTGTTTTTT
.	13	TRBV10-2	.	TRBJ2-1	CASRGANYNEQFF	TGCGCCAGCCGGGGGGCTAACTACAATGAGCAGTTCTTC
.	18	TRBV11-3	.	TRBJ2-6	CASSPKGKRVAGANVLTF	TGTGCCAGCAGCCCAAAGGGAAAGAGGGTTGCCGGGGCCAACGTCCTGACTTTC
TRBD1	16	TRBV7-6	.	TRBJ2-3	CASSLALGGQTDTQYF	TGTGCCAGCAGCTTAGCGCTAGGGGGCCAAACAGATACGCAGTATTTT
TRBD2	20	TRBV4-2	.	TRBJ2-7	CASSQDSLWTSGGLPREQYF	TGTGCCAGCAGCCAAGATAGCCTCTGGACTAGCGGGGGCCTACCTCGTGAGCAGTACTTC
TRBD1	14	TRBV5-4	.	TRBJ1-2	CASSYDRDSYGYTF	TGTGCCAGCAGCTACGATAGGGACAGCTATGGCTACACCTTC
.	15	TRBV7-2	.	TRBJ2-1	CASTRGVPSYNEQFF	TGTGCCAGCACCCGAGGGGTCCCCTCCTACAATGAGCAGTTCTTC
TRBD1	17	TRBV7-9	.	TRBJ2-1	CASSLDRGKSSYNEQFF	TGTGCCAGCAGCTTAGACAGGGGGAAGAGCTCCTACAATGAGCAGTTCTTC
.	15	TRBV2	.	TRBJ2-3	CASSERLASTDTQYF	TGTGCCAGCAGTGAAAGGCTAGCAAGCACAGATACGCAGTATTTT
.	14	TRBV5-1	.	TRBJ2-7	CASSLEGGLGEQYF	TGCGCCAGCAGCTTGGAAGGGGGATTAGGCGAGCAGTACTTC
TRBD1	14	TRBV5-4	.	TRBJ2-7	CASSPGTGGYEQYF	TGTGCCAGCAGCCCCGGGACAGGGGGCTACGAGCAGTACTTC
TRBD1	16	TRBV5-6	.	TRBJ2-1	CASSSSTGGPYNEQFF	TGTGCCAGCAGCTCGTCAACAGGGGGCCCATACAATGAGCAGTTCTTC
TRBD2	14	TRBV7-9	.	TRBJ2-7	CASHTAGGPYEQYF	TGTGCCAGCCACACAGCGGGAGGGCCCTACGAGCAGTACTTC
.	18	TRBV4-1	.	TRBJ1-6	CASSQDRTGFGYNSPLHF	TGCGCCAGCAGCCAAGATAGGACGGGTTTCGGCTATAATTCACCCCTCCACTTT
.	16	TRBV9	.	TRBJ2-7	CASSGRAVDGGYEQYF	TGTGCCAGCAGCGGTAGAGCTGTCGATGGTGGCTACGAGCAGTACTTC
TRBD2	16	TRBV5-1	.	TRBJ2-1	CASSLALAGVYNEQFF	TGCGCCAGCAGCTTGGCTCTAGCGGGAGTATATAATGAGCAGTTCTTC
TRBD1	14	TRBV9	once	TRBJ1-4	CASGRTGGNEKLFF	TGTGCCAGCGGACGGACAGGGGGAAATGAAAAACTGTTTTTT
.	15	TRBV6-1	.	TRBJ2-7	CASSEAGGSIYEQYF	TGTGCCAGCAGTGAAGCTGGGGGTTCCATCTACGAGCAGTACTTC
.	17	TRBV4-1	.	TRBJ2-7	CASSQGGGALSSYEQYF	TGCGCCAGCAGCCAAGGAGGGGGTGCACTTAGCTCCTACGAGCAGTACTTC
.	14	TRBV19	few	TRBJ1-1	CASSISGMNTEAFF	TGTGCCAGTAGTATTAGTGGGATGAACACTGAAGCTTTCTTT
TRBD1	13	TRBV6-4	many	TRBJ1-2	CASSDSTGDGYTF	TGTGCCAGCAGTGACTCGACAGGGGATGGCTACACCTTC
.	17	TRBV7-9	.	TRBJ1-2	CASSVQAGQGRNYGYTF	TGTGCCAGCAGCGTCCAAGCGGGGCAAGGAAGAAACTATGGCTACACCTTC
.	13	TRBV6-5	.	TRBJ1-5	CASSYGRYQPQHF	TGTGCCAGCAGTTACGGCCGATATCAGCCCCAGCATTTT
TRBD1	14	TRBV29-1	.	TRBJ2-7	CSADTGTGGYEQYF	TGCAGCGCAGACACCGGGACAGGGGGGTACGAGCAGTACTTC
TRBD1	15	TRBV27	.	TRBJ2-7	CASSPLGQGAYEQYF	TGTGCCAGCAGTCCACTCGGACAGGGGGCATACGAGCAGTACTTC
TRBD1	15	TRBV7-8	.	TRBJ2-7	CASSSNTGQGVEQYF	TGTGCCAGCAGCTCCAACACGGGACAGGGGGTCGAGCAGTACTTC
.	12	TRBV5-8	once	TRBJ2-3	CANSRGTDTQYF	TGTGCCAACAGTAGGGGCACAGATACGCAGTATTTT
.	14	TRBV5-1	once	TRBJ2-7	CASSSGGEYYEQYF	TGCGCCAGCTCCTCCGGCGGGGAATACTACGAGCAGTACTTC
.	15	TRBV4-1	.	TRBJ2-7	CASSQAGTPNYEQYF	TGCGCCAGCAGCCAAGCCGGGACTCCAAACTACGAGCAGTACTTC
.	12	TRBV27	few	TRBJ1-1	CASSRQGNEAFF	TGTGCCAGCAGTCGTCAGGGGAATGAAGCTTTCTTT